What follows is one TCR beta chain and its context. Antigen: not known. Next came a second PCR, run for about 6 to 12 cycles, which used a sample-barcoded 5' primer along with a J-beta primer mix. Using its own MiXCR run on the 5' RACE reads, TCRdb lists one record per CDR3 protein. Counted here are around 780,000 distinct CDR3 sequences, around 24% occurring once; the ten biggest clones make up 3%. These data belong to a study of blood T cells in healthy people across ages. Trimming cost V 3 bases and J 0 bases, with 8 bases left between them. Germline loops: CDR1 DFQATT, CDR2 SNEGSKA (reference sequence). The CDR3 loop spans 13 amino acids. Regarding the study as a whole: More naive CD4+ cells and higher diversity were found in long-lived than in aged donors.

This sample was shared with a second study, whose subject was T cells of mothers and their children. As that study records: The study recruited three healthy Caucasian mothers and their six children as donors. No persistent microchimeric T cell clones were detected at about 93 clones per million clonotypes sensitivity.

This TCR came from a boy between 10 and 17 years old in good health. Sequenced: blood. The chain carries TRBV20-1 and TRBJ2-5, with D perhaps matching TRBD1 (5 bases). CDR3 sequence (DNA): TGCAGTGCTAGTACAGGCTACCAAGAGACCCAGTACTTC. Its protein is CSASTGYQETQYF.